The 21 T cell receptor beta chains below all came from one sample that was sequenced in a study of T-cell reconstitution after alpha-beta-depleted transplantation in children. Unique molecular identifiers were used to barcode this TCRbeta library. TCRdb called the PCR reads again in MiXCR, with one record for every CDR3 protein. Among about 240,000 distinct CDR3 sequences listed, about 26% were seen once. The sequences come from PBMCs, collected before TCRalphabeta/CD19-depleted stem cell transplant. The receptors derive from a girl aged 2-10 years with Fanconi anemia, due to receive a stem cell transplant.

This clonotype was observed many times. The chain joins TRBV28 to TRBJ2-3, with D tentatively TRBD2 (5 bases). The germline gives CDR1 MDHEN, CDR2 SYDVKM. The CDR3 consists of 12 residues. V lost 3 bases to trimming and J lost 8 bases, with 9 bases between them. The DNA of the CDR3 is TGTGCCAGCAGTTTCCCGGAGGCTACGCAGTATTTT. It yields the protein CASSFPEATQYF.

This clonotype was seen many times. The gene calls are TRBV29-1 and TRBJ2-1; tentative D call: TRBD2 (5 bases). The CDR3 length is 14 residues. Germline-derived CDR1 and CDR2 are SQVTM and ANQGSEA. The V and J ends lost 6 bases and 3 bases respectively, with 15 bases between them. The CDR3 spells CSVVEYRDYNEQFF. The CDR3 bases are TGCAGCGTGGTTGAATACCGGGACTACAATGAGCAGTTCTTC.

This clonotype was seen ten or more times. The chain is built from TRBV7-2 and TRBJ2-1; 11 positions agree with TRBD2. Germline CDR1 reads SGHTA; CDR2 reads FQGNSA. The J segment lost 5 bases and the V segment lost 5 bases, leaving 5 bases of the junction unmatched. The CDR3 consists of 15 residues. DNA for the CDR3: TGTGCCAGCAGCCCGGGACTAGCGGCGAACAATGAGCAGTTCTTC. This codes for CASSPGLAANNEQFF.

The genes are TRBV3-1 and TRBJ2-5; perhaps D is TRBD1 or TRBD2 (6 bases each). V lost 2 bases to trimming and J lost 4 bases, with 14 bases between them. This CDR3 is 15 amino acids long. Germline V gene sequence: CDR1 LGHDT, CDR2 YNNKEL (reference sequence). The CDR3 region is CASSQFGGLGETQYF. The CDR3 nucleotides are TGTGCCAGCAGCCAATTTGGGGGGCTAGGAGAGACCCAGTACTTC.

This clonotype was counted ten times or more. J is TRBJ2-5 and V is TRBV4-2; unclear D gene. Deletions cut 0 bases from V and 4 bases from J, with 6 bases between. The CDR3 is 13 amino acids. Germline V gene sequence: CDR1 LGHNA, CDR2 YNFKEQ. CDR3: CASSQDGPETQYF. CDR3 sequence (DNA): TGTGCCAGCAGCCAAGATGGGCCAGAGACCCAGTACTTC.

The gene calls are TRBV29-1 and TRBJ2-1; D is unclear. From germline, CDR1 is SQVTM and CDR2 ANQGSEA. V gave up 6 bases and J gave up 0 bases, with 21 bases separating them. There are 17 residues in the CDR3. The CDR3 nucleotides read TGCAGCGTAAAAGGTGGTCTGCCTTCGAGCTCCTACAATGAGCAGTTCTTC. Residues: CSVKGGLPSSSYNEQFF.

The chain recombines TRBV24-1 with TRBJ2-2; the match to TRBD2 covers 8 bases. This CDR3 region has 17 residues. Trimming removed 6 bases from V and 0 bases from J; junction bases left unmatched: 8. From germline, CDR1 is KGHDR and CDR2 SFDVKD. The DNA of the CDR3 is TGTGCCACCAGTCGGGGTCTAGCGGGTTCGAACACCGGGGAGCTGTTTTTT. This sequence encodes CATSRGLAGSNTGELFF.

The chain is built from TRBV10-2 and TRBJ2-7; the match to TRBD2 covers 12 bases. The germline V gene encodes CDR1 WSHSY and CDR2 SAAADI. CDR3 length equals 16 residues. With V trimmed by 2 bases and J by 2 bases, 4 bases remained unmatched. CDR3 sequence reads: CASSEGLAGGPYEQYF. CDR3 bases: TGCGCCAGCAGTGAGGGCCTAGCGGGAGGGCCCTACGAGCAGTACTTC.

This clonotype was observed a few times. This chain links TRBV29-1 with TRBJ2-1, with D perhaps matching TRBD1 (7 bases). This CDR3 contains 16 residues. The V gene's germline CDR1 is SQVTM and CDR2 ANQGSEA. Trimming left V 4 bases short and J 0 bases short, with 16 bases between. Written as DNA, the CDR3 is TGCAGCGTTGGGTCAGGGGGGCCAAGCTCCTACAATGAGCAGTTCTTC. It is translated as CSVGSGGPSSYNEQFF.

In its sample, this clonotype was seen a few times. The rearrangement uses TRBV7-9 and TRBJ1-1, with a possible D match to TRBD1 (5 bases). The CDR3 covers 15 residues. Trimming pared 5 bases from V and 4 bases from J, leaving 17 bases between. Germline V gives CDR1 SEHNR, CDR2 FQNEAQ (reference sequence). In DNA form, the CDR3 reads TGTGCCAGCAGCACCCTACGGGGGAAGATCACTGAAGCTTTCTTT. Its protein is CASSTLRGKITEAFF.

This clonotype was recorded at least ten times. The CDR3, as DNA: TGTGCCAGCAGTGGTTGGAGGGCGAACACCGGGGAGCTGTTTTTT. This encodes CASSGWRANTGELFF. The chain has TRBV2 and TRBJ2-2; D perhaps matches TRBD2 (6 bases). Germline assignment: CDR1 SNHLY and CDR2 FYNNEI. The CDR3 consists of 15 residues. V lost 4 bases and J lost 0, with 9 bases in between.

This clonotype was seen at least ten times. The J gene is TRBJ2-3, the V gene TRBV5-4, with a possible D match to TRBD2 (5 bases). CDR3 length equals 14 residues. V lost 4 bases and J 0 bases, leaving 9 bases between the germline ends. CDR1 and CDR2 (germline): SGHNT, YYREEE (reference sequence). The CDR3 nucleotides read TGTGCCAGCAGCGAGGGCAGTAGCACAGATACGCAGTATTTT. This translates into CASSEGSSTDTQYF. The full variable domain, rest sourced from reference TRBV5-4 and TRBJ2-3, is ETGVTQSPTHLIKTRGQQVTLRCSSQSGHNTVSWYQQALGQGPQFIFQYYREEENGRGNFPPRFSGLQFPNYSSELNVNALELDDSALYLCASSEGSSTDTQYFGPGTRLTVL.

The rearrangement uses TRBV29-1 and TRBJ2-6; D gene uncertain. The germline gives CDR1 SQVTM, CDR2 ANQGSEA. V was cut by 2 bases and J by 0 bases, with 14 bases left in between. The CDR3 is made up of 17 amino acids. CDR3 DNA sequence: TGCAGCGTTGAATGGCCTCCCCCTCACTCTGGGGCCAACGTCCTGACTTTC. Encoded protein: CSVEWPPPHSGANVLTF.

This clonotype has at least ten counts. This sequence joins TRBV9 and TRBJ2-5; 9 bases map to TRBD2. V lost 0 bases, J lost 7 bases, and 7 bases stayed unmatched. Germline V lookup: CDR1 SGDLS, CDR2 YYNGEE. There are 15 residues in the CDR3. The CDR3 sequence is CASSVGSGGVGTQYF. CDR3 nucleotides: TGTGCCAGCAGCGTAGGTAGCGGGGGCGTTGGGACCCAGTACTTC.

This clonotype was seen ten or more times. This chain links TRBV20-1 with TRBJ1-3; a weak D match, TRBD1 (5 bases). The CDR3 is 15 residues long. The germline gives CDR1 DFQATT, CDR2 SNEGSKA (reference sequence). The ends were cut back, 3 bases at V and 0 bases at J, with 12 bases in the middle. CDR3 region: CSASLDSSSGNTIYF. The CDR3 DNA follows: TGCAGTGCTAGTCTTGACAGCTCCTCTGGAAACACCATATATTTT.

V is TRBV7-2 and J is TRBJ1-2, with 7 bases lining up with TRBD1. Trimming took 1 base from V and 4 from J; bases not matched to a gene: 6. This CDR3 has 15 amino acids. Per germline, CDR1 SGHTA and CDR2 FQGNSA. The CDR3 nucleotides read TGTGCCAGCAGCTTAGGGATGGACAGGCGCTATGGCTACACCTTC. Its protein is CASSLGMDRRYGYTF.

The CDR3 here is CSVEEWGNEQFF. Here the CDR3 DNA reads TGCAGCGTTGAAGAGTGGGGAAATGAGCAGTTCTTC. The chain links TRBV29-1 to TRBJ2-1; D unclear. The CDR3 is 12 amino acids. V was clipped by 0 bases and J by 7 bases, with 7 bases between them. CDR1 is SQVTM, CDR2 ANQGSEA, per germline.

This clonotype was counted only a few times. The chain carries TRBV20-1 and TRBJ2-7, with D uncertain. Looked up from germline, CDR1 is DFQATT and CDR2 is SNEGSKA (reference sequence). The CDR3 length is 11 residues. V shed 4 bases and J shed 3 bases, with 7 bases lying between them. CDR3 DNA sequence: TGCAGTGCTATTTACGGCTACGAGCAGTACTTC. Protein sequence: CSAIYGYEQYF.

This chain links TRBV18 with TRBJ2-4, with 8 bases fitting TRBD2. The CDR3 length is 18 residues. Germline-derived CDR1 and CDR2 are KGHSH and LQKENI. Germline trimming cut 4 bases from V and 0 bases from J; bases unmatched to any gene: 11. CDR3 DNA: TGTGCCAGCTCACGTGTCGGAGCTAGCGGGCAAGCCAAAAACATTCAGTACTTC. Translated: CASSRVGASGQAKNIQYF.

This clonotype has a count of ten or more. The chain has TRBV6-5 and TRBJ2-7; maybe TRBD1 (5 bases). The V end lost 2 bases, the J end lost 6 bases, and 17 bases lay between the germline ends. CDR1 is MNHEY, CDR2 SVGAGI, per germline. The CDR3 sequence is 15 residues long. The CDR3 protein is CASSYRADTLGEQYF. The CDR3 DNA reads TGTGCCAGCAGTTACAGGGCGGACACTCTCGGCGAGCAGTACTTC.

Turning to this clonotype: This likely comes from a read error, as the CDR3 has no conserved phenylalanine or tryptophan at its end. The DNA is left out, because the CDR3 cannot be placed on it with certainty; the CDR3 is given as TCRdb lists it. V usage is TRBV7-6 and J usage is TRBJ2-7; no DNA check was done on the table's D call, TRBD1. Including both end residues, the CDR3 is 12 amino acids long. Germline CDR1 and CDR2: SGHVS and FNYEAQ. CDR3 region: CASSPDSSPQHY.